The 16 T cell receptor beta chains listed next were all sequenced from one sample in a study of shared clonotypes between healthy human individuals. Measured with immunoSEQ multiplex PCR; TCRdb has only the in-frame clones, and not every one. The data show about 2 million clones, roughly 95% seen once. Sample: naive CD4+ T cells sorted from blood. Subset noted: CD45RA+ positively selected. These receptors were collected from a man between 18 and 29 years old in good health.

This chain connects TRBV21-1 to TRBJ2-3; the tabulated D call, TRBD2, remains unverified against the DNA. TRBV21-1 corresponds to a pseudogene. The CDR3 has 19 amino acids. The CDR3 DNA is TGTGCCAGCAGCAAACGGGGATCTGGGGAGGCCGGGGGGCCAGATACGCAGTATTTT. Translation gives CASSKRGSGEAGGPDTQYF.

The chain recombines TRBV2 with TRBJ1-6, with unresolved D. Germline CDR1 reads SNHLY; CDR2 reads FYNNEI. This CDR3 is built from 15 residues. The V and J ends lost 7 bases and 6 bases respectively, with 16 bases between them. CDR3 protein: CASIPTPVVNSPLHF. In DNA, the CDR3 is TGTGCCAGCATTCCAACACCCGTCGTTAATTCACCCCTCCACTTT.

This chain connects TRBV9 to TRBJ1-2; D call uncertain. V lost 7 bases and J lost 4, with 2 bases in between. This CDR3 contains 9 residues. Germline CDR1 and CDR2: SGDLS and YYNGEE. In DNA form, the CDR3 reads TGTGCCAGCTTCTATGGCTACACCTTC. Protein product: CASFYGYTF. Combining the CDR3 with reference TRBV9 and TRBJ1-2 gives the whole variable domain DSGVTQTPKHLITATGQRVTLRCSPRSGDLSVYWYQQSLDQGLQFLIQYYNGEERAKGNILERFSAQQFPDLHSELNLSSLELGDSALYFCASFYGYTFGSGTRLTVV.

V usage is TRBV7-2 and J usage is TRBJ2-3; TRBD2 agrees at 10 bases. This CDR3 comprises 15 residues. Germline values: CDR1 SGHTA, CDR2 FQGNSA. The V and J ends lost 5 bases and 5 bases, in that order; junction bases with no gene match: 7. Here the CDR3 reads CASSVTSGKGDTQYF. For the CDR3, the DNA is TGTGCCAGCAGCGTAACTAGCGGGAAGGGAGATACGCAGTATTTT.

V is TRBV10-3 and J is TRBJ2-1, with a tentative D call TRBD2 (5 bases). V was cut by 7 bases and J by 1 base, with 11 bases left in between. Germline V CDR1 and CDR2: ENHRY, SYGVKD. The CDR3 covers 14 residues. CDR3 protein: CAIKADGSYNEQFF. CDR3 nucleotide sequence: TGTGCCATCAAAGCGGACGGATCCTACAATGAGCAGTTCTTC.

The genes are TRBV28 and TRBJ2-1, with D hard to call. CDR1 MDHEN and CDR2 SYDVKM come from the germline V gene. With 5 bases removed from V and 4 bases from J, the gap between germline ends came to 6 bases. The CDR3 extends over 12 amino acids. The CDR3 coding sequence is TGTGCCAGCAGTAACCTGTACAATGAGCAGTTCTTC. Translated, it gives CASSNLYNEQFF.

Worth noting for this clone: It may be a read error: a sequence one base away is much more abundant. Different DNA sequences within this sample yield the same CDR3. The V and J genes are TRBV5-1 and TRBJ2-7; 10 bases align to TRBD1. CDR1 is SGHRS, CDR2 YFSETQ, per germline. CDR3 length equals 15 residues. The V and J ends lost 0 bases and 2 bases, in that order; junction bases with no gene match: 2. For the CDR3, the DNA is TGCGCCAGCAGCTTGGGAGGACAGGGGGCCTACGAGCAGTACTTC. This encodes CASSLGGQGAYEQYF.

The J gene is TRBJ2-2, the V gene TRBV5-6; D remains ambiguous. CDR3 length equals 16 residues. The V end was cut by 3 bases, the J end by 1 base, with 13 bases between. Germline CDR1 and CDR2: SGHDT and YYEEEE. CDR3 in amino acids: CASSSILWGNTGELFF. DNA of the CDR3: TGTGCCAGCAGCTCCATACTGTGGGGGAACACCGGGGAGCTGTTTTTT.

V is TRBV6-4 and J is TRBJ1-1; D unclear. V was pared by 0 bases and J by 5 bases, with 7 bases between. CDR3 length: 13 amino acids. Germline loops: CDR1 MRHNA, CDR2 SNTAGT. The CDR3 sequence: CASSDSSGTEAFF. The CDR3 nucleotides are TGTGCCAGCAGTGACTCCTCCGGGACTGAAGCTTTCTTT.

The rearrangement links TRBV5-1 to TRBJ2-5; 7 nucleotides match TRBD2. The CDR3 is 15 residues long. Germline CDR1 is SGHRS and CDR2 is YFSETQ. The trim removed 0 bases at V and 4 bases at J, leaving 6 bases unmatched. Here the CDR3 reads CASSLEASGRETQYF. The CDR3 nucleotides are TGCGCCAGCAGCTTGGAAGCTAGCGGACGAGAGACCCAGTACTTC. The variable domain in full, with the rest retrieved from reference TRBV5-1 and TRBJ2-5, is KAGVTQTPRYLIKTRGQQVTLSCSPISGHRSVSWYQQTPGQGLQFLFEYFSETQRNKGNFPGRFSGRQFSNSRSEMNVSTLELGDSALYLCASSLEASGRETQYFGPGTRLLVL.

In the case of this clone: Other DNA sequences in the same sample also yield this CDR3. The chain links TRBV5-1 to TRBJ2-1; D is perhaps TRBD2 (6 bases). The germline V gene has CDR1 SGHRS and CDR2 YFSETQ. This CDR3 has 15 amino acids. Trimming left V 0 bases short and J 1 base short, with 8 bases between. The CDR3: CASSLDGGSYNEQFF. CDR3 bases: TGCGCCAGCAGCTTGGACGGGGGTTCCTACAATGAGCAGTTCTTC.

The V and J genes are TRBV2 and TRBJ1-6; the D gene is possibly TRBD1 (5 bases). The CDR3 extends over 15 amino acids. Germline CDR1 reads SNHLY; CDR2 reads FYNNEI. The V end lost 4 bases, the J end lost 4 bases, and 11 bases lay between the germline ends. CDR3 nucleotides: TGTGCCAGCAGTGGGGACCGAGAATATAATTCACCCCTCCACTTT. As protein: CASSGDREYNSPLHF. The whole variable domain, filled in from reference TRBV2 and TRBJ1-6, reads EPEVTQTPSHQVTQMGQEVILRCVPISNHLYFYWYRQILGQKVEFLVSFYNNEISEKSEIFDDQFSVERPDGSNFTLKIRSTKLEDSAMYFCASSGDREYNSPLHFGNGTRLTVT.

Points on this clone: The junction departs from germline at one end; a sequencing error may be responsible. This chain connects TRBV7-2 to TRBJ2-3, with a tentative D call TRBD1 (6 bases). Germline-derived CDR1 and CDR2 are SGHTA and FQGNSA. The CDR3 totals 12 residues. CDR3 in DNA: TGTGCCAGCAGCCCCGGGTCATCAGGGGCCCAGTTT. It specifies CASSPGSSGAQF.

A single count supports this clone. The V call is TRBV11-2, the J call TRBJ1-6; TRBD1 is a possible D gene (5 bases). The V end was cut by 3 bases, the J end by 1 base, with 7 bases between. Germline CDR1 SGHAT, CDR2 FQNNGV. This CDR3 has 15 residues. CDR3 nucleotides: TGTGCCAGCAGCTTGGGACTGTCCTATAATTCACCCCTCCACTTT. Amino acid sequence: CASSLGLSYNSPLHF. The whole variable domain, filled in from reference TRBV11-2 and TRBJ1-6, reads EAGVAQSPRYKIIEKRQSVAFWCNPISGHATLYWYQQILGQGPKLLIQFQNNGVVDDSQLPKDRFSAERLKGVDSTLKIQPAKLEDSAVYLCASSLGLSYNSPLHFGNGTRLTVT.

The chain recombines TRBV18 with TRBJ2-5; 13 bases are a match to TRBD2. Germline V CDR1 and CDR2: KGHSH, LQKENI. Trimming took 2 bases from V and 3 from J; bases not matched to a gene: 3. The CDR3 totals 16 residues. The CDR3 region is CASSPGLAGAKETQYF. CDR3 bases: TGTGCCAGCTCACCAGGACTAGCGGGGGCCAAAGAGACCCAGTACTTC. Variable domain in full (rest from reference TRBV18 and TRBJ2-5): NAGVMQNPRHLVRRRGQEARLRCSPMKGHSHVYWYRQLPEEGLKFMVYLQKENIIDESGMPKERFSAEFPKEGPSILRIQQVVRGDSAAYFCASSPGLAGAKETQYFGPGTRLLVL.

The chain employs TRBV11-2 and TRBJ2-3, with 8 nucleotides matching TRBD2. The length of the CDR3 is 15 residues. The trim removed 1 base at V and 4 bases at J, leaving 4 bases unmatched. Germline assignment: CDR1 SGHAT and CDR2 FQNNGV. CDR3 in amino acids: CASSLVGGAPDTQYF. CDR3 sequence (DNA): TGTGCCAGCAGCTTAGTCGGGGGGGCCCCAGATACGCAGTATTTT.